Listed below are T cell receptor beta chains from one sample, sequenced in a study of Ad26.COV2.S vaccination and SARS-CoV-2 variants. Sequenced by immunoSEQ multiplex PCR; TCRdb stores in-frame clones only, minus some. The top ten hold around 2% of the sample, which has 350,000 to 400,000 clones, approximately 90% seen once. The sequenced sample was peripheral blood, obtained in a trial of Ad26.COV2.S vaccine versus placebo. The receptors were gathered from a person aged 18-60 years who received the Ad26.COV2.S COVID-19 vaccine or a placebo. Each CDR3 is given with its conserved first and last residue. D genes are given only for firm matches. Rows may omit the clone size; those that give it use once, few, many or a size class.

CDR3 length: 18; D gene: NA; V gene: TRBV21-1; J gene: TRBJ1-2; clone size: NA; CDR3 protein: CASSIKRENRGNGYGYTF; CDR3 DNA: TGTGCCAGCAGCATTAAGCGGGAAAACAGGGGGAATGGCTATGGCTACACCTTC
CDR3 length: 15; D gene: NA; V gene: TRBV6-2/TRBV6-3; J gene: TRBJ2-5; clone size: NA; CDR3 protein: CASSYGPIGVETQYF; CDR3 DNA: TGTGCCAGCAGTTACGGACCAATCGGGGTGGAGACCCAGTACTTC
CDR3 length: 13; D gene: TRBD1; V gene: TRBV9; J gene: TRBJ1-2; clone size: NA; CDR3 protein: CASGPGTGDGYTF; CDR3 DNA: TGTGCCAGCGGACCCGGGACAGGGGATGGCTACACCTTC
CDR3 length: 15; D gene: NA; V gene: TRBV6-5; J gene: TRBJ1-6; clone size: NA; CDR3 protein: CASSYVEADNSPLHF; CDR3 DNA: TGTGCCAGCAGTTATGTGGAGGCCGATAATTCACCCCTCCACTTT
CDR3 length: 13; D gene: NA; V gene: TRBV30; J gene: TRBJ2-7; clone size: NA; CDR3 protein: CAWSAPLGWEQYF; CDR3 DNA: TGTGCCTGGAGCGCCCCTCTTGGCTGGGAGCAGTACTTC
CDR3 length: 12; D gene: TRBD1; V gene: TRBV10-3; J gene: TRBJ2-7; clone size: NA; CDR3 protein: CAISEDRVEQYF; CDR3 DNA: TGTGCCATCAGTGAGGACAGGGTAGAGCAGTACTTC
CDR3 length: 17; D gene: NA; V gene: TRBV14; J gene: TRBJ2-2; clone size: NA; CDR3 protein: CASSQHSTHLNTGELFF; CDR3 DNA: TGTGCCAGCAGCCAACACAGCACACACCTGAACACCGGGGAGCTGTTTTTT
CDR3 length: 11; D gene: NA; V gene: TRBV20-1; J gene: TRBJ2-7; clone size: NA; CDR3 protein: CSAGGRYEQYF; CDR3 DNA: TGCAGTGCTGGGGGCAGGTACGAGCAGTACTTC
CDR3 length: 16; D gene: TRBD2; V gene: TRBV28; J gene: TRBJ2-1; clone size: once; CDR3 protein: CASSSVYKGGPGEQFF; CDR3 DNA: TGTGCCAGCAGTTCCGTCTATAAGGGAGGGCCGGGTGAGCAGTTCTTC
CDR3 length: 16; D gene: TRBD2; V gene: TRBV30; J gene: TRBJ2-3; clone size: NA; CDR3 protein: CAWSRLGRGGTDTQYF; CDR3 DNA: TGTGCCTGGAGTCGCCTTGGGAGGGGAGGCACAGATACGCAGTATTTT
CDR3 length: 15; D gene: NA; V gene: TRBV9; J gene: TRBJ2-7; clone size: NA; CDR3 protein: CASSVRAGLTYEQYF; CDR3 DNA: TGTGCCAGCAGCGTACGAGCTGGGTTGACATACGAGCAGTACTTC
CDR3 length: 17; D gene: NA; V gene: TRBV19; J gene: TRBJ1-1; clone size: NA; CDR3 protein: CASSQLGGRGMNTEAFF; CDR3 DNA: TGTGCCAGTAGCCAACTGGGGGGACGGGGTATGAACACTGAAGCTTTCTTT
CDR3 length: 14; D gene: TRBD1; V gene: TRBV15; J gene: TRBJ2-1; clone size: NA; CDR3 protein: CATRDRASYNEQFF; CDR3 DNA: TGTGCCACCAGGGACAGGGCTTCCTACAATGAGCAGTTCTTC
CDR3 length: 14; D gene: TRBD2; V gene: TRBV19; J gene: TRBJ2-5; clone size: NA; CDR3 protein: CASRSRSGGETQYF; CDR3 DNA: TGTGCCAGCCGCTCCCGGTCGGGGGGAGAGACCCAGTACTTC
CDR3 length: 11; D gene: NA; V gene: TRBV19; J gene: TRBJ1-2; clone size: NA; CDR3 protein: CASSIPGETTF; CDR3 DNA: TGTGCCAGTAGTATACCGGGGGAGACCACCTTC
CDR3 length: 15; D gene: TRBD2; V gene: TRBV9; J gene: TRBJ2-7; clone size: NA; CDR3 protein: CASSVGQREAAEQYF; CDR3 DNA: TGTGCCAGCAGCGTAGGCCAGCGGGAGGCCGCCGAGCAGTACTTC
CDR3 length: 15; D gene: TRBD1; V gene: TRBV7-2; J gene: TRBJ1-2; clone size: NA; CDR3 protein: CASEALQQGDYGYTF; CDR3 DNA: TGTGCCAGCGAGGCCCTTCAACAGGGGGACTATGGCTACACCTTC
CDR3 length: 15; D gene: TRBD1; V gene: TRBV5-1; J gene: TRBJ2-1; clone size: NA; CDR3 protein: CASRLPGQGLNEQFF; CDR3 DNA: TGCGCCAGCAGATTACCCGGACAGGGGCTTAATGAGCAGTTCTTC
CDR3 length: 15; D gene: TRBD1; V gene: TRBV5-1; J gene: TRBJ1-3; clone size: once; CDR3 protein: CASSLGDSSGNTIYF; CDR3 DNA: TGCGCCAGCAGCTTGGGGGACAGCTCTGGAAACACCATATATTTT
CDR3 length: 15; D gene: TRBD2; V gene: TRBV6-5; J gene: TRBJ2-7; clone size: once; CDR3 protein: CASSYVAGRTYEQYF; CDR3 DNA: TGTGCCAGCAGTTACGTAGCGGGAAGAACCTACGAGCAGTACTTC
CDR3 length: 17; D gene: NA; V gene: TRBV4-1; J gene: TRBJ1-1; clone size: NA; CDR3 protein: CASSQEAVGPFGTEAFF; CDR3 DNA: TGCGCCAGCAGCCAAGAGGCGGTTGGGCCGTTCGGTACTGAAGCTTTCTTT
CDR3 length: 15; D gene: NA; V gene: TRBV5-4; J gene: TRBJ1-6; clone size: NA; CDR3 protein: CASSRDRPNNSPLHF; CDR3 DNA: TGTGCCAGCAGCCGTGACCGACCAAATAATTCACCCCTCCACTTT
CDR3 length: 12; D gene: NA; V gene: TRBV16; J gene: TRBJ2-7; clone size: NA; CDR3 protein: CASSQSTYEQYF; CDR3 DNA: TGTGCCAGCAGCCAATCTACCTACGAGCAGTACTTC
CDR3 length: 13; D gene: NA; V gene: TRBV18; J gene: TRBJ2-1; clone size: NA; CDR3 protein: CASSPAGYNEQFF; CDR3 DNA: TGTGCCAGCTCACCAGCCGGGTACAATGAGCAGTTCTTC
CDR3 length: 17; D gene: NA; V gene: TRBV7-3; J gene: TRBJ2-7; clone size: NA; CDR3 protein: CASSYLPRGSQLAEQYF; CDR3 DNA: TGTGCCAGCAGCTACCTACCCCGGGGGTCCCAGCTGGCCGAGCAGTACTTC
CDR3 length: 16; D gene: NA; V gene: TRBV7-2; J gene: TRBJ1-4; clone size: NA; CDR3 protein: CASSLSILPSDEKLFF; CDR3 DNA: TGTGCCAGCAGCTTAAGTATCCTACCTAGTGATGAAAAACTGTTTTTT